This TCR beta chain was captured by sequencing in a study of early T cells in non-severe SARS-CoV-2 infection. Each CDR3 protein gets one entry after TCRdb re-called the 5' RACE reads with MiXCR. Of about 80,000 distinct CDR3 sequences in the sample, 13% to 15% are singletons; the top ten hold about 10%. V was clipped by 6 bases and J by 4 bases; unmatched bases: 9. The length of the CDR3 is 14 residues. Germline V gives CDR1 SEHNR, CDR2 FQNEAQ (reference sequence). This TCR was sampled from an adult who was a healthcare worker with PCR-confirmed SARS-CoV-2 infection or an uninfected control (not recorded which). Sequencing was done on a sample of whole blood. V usage is TRBV7-9 and J usage is TRBJ2-7, with 7 bases aligning to TRBD1. CDR3 in amino acids: CASRQSGQQYEQYF. The CDR3 DNA reads TGTGCCAGCAGGCAGTCGGGACAGCAATACGAGCAGTACTTC.